This TCR beta chain emerged from a study of PD-L1 blockade in urothelial cancer. Overall study context: Study patients had been treated with 0 to 3 previous chemotherapy regimens.

Method: immunoSEQ multiplex PCR; TCRdb's copy keeps in-frame clones and lacks some. The table includes 40,000 to 45,000 clones, roughly four fifths detected once. The CDR3 is made up of 16 amino acids. Trimming removed 3 bases from V and 1 base from J; junction bases left unmatched: 4. Germline V gives CDR1 MNHNS, CDR2 SASEGT. The sample here was PBMCs, taken around atezolizumab (anti-PD-L1) treatment. The TCR comes from a man between 65 and 79 years old with urothelial cancer. This rearrangement joins TRBV6-1 to TRBJ2-3; 10 nucleotides align to TRBD2. In DNA, the CDR3 is TGTGCCAGCAGTGACAGCGGGAGGGGGGGCACAGATACGCAGTATTTT. It encodes CASSDSGRGGTDTQYF.